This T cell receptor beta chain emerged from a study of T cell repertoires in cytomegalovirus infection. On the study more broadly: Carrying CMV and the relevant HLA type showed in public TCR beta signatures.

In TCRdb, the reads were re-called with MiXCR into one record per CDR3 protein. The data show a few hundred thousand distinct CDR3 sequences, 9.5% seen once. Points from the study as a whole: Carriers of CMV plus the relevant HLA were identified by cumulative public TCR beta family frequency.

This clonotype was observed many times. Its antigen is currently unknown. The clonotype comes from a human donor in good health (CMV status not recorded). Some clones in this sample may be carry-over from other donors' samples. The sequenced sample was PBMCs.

In DNA form, the CDR3 reads TGTGCCAGCAGTCCGGGACAGGTCGTCACGGATACGCAGTATTTT. Translation: CASSPGQVVTDTQYF. The V gene is TRBV7-2, the J gene TRBJ2-3, with 8 bases matching TRBD1. CDR3 length equals 15 residues. Per germline, CDR1 SGHTA and CDR2 FQGNSA. Losses at the gene ends were 6 bases for V and 6 bases for J; bases not matched to a gene: 11. The full variable domain, in which reference TRBV7-2 and TRBJ2-3 provide the parts outside the CDR3, is GAGVSQSPSNKVTEKGKDVELRCDPISGHTALYWYRQSLGQGLEFLIYFQGNSAPDKSGLPSDRFSAERTGGSVSTLTIQRTQQEDSAVYLCASSPGQVVTDTQYFGPGTRLTVL.